The 21 T cell receptor beta chains below all came from one sample that was sequenced in a study of blood T cells in healthy people across ages. It was with a sample-barcoded 5' primer and a J-beta primer mix that a second PCR of roughly 7 to 12 cycles was run. TCRdb recomputed calls from the 5' RACE reads with MiXCR, one row per CDR3 protein. The repertoire holds 650,000 to 900,000 distinct CDR3 sequences, with approximately 59% as singletons. Sequenced: blood. The receptors come from a man aged 30 to 45 in good health.

The CDR3 DNA sequence: TGTGCCAGCAGTTACTCGAGTCTTAGAGATCAGCCCCAGCATTTT. Translating it yields CASSYSSLRDQPQHF. The chain links TRBV6-2 or TRBV6-3 to TRBJ1-5; D uncertain. Germline lookup yields CDR1 MNHEY and CDR2 SVGEGT. The CDR3 spans 15 residues. Between the trimmed V and J ends, which lost 0 bases and 5 bases, there was a span of 11 bases.

This clonotype appeared a few times. The chain couples TRBV9 to TRBJ2-5; 8 bases map to TRBD2. After removal of 0 bases from V and 2 bases from J, the junction contained 12 bases not matched to a gene. CDR3 length equals 18 residues. Per germline, CDR1 SGDLS and CDR2 YYNGEE. For the CDR3, the DNA is TGTGCCAGCAGCGTAGCTACGGGGGCGGGGGGCACGCAAGAGACCCAGTACTTC. Translated: CASSVATGAGGTQETQYF.

This rearrangement joins TRBV6-6 to TRBJ1-2; no clear D. Trimming cost V 7 bases and J 7 bases, with 22 bases left between them. This CDR3 has 15 amino acids. Germline-derived CDR1 and CDR2 are MNHNY and SVGAGI (reference sequence). The CDR3 nucleotides read TGTGCCAGCACCTCCGGAGAGGCCGTTTCCCTTGGCTACACCTTC. The encoded protein is CASTSGEAVSLGYTF.

As for this clonotype: This clone may be a read error of a much larger clone one base away. This chain uses TRBV11-1 with TRBJ2-1; TRBD2 agrees at 10 bases. The CDR3 contains 15 residues. J gave up 3 bases and V 4 bases, and 3 bases lay outside the gene matches. The germline gives CDR1 SGHAT, CDR2 FQDESV (reference sequence). In nucleotides, the CDR3 is TGTGCCAGCAGCTCAGAGCGGGGGGGCTACAATGAGCAGTTCTTC. Protein sequence: CASSSERGGYNEQFF.

The chain uses TRBV7-6 and TRBJ1-2, with TRBD1 matching 10 bases. The CDR3 contains 15 residues. Trimming took 5 bases from V and 8 from J; bases not matched to a gene: 11. Germline-derived CDR1 and CDR2 are SGHVS and FNYEAQ. This chain's CDR3 is CASSPGQGRIGGYTF. CDR3 DNA: TGTGCCAGCAGCCCGGGACAGGGGCGGATAGGAGGCTACACCTTC. The full variable domain, completed using reference TRBV7-6 and TRBJ1-2, is GAGVSQSPRYKVTKRGQDVALRCDPISGHVSLYWYRQALGQGPEFLTYFNYEAQQDKSGLPNDRFSAERPEGSISTLTIQRTEQRDSAMYRCASSPGQGRIGGYTFGSGTRLTVV.

The V and J genes are TRBV6-6 and TRBJ2-3; D perhaps matches TRBD1 (5 bases). V was clipped by 5 bases and J by 6 bases, with 15 bases between them. The CDR3 covers 14 residues. In germline, CDR1 is MNHNY, CDR2 SVGAGI (reference sequence). The CDR3 sequence is CASSDEGVWDTQYF. DNA for the CDR3: TGTGCCAGCAGTGATGAAGGGGTTTGGGATACGCAGTATTTT.

This sequence joins TRBV6-1 and TRBJ2-7, with TRBD2 identical over 10 bases. V shed 2 bases, J shed 2 bases, and the junction held 6 bases outside the gene matches. Germline V gene lookup returns CDR1 MNHNS and CDR2 SASEGT. The CDR3 consists of 16 residues. The CDR3 loop is CASSEWLAGAAYEQYF. The CDR3 region has the DNA TGTGCCAGCAGTGAATGGCTAGCGGGGGCCGCCTACGAGCAGTACTTC.

The chain combines TRBV28 with TRBJ2-5, with a weak D call TRBD1 (6 bases). The CDR3 covers 16 residues. From germline, CDR1 is MDHEN and CDR2 SYDVKM. The ends were cut back, 5 bases at V and 1 base at J, with 17 bases in the middle. CDR3 residues: CASSTSGAAPQETQYF. The CDR3 DNA reads TGTGCCAGCAGTACATCAGGGGCCGCCCCCCAAGAGACCCAGTACTTC.

The chain recombines TRBV4-2 with TRBJ1-6; TRBD1 matches at 7 bases. The junction had 7 bases not matched to a gene; V was cut back by 2 bases and J by 6 bases. The germline CDR1 and CDR2 sequences are LGHNA and YNFKEQ. This CDR3 contains 16 residues. CDR3 loop: CASSQSHRGSNSPLHF. The DNA of the CDR3 is TGTGCCAGCAGCCAATCACACAGGGGATCTAATTCACCCCTCCACTTT.

The count of this clonotype is one. The gene calls are TRBV6-1 and TRBJ2-7, with 7 positions matching TRBD1. Trimming took 5 bases from V and 0 from J; bases not matched to a gene: 13. Germline lookup yields CDR1 MNHNS and CDR2 SASEGT. The CDR3 extends over 17 amino acids. The CDR3 protein is CASSPIYGTAYSYEQYF. In nucleotides, the CDR3 is TGTGCCAGCAGTCCGATATACGGGACAGCTTACTCCTACGAGCAGTACTTC.

V and J are TRBV9 and TRBJ2-1, with 12 bases lining up with TRBD2. The CDR3 loop spans 17 amino acids. V lost 0 bases and J lost 0; bases outside the gene matches: 1. Germline lookup yields CDR1 SGDLS and CDR2 YYNGEE. This CDR3 is CASSVATSGSSYNEQFF. CDR3 in DNA: TGTGCCAGCAGCGTAGCGACTAGCGGGAGCTCCTACAATGAGCAGTTCTTC.

The chain joins TRBV14 to TRBJ2-3; D possibly uses TRBD1 or TRBD2 (5 bases each). From germline, CDR1 is SGHDN and CDR2 FVKESK. V lost 1 base, J lost 2 bases, and 13 bases lay in between. The CDR3 spans 16 residues. The CDR3 here is CASSQVQGPLTDTQYF. CDR3 sequence (DNA): TGTGCCAGCAGCCAAGTCCAGGGACCCCTCACAGATACGCAGTATTTT.

The gene calls are TRBV7-2 and TRBJ2-3; D possibly corresponds to TRBD2 (5 bases). The CDR3 is made up of 13 amino acids. Trimming stripped 5 bases from V and 6 bases from J, with 12 bases between. Per the germline V gene, CDR1 is SGHTA and CDR2 is FQGNSA. CDR3 in DNA: TGTGCCAGCAGCATCGGACTCCACGATACGCAGTATTTT. This sequence encodes CASSIGLHDTQYF.

This clonotype turned up a few times. This chain connects TRBV6-2 or TRBV6-3 to TRBJ2-7; 8 bases fit TRBD1. CDR1 and CDR2 (germline): MNHEY, SVGEGT. CDR3 size: 15 residues. V lost 0 bases to trimming and J lost 3 bases; unmatched junction nucleotides: 4. CDR3 sequence: CASSYSRTGNYEQYF. The CDR3 DNA reads TGTGCCAGCAGTTACTCTCGGACAGGGAACTACGAGCAGTACTTC.

This clonotype was recorded only once. The chain uses TRBV4-3 and TRBJ2-4; no clear D. Trimming pared 4 bases from V and 5 bases from J, leaving 15 bases between. Per germline, CDR1 LGHNA and CDR2 YSLEER. This CDR3 region has 15 residues. The CDR3 sequence is CASSPVFSGENIQYF. CDR3 nucleotides: TGCGCCAGCAGCCCCGTATTTTCGGGTGAAAACATTCAGTACTTC.

This clonotype has only a few counts. The chain has TRBV10-3 and TRBJ1-4; D unclear. Trimming shortened V by 3 bases and J by 0 bases, and 11 bases separated the two germline ends. This CDR3 contains 16 residues. CDR1 is ENHRY, CDR2 SYGVKD, per germline. CDR3 sequence reads: CAISDPAAATNEKLFF. CDR3 nucleotides: TGTGCCATCAGTGATCCTGCGGCGGCAACTAATGAAAAACTGTTTTTT.

The J gene is TRBJ2-7, the V gene TRBV3-1, with 11 bases matching TRBD1. The CDR3 has 17 amino acids. Germline V CDR1 and CDR2: LGHDT, YNNKEL (reference sequence). J was trimmed by 2 bases and V by 3 bases; bases with no gene match: 9. CDR3 nucleotide sequence: TGTGCCAGCAGCCACCGAATCCCGGGACAGGGGGCCTACGAGCAGTACTTC. This codes for CASSHRIPGQGAYEQYF.

This chain links TRBV6-4 with TRBJ2-6, with D hard to call. The CDR3 runs to 17 residues. Trimming cost V 3 bases and J 4 bases, with 16 bases left between them. Germline V gene lookup returns CDR1 MRHNA and CDR2 SNTAGT. This CDR3 is CASSDPWSGAGANVLTF. The CDR3 DNA sequence: TGTGCCAGCAGTGATCCCTGGTCAGGTGCGGGGGCCAACGTCCTGACTTTC.

This clonotype came up a few times. The CDR3 nucleotides are TGTGCCAGCAGTTTTCGAGTGGACAGTGGTCCTAGGCATTTT. The encoded protein is CASSFRVDSGPRHF. The J gene is TRBJ1-5, the V gene TRBV27, with D perhaps TRBD1 (6 bases). Between the trimmed V and J ends, which lost 3 bases and 15 bases, there was a span of 21 bases. Germline assignment: CDR1 MNHEY and CDR2 SMNVEV (reference sequence). This CDR3 has 14 amino acids.

The chain recombines TRBV12-3 or TRBV12-4 with TRBJ1-5; possibly TRBD1 for D (6 bases). The CDR3 has 13 amino acids. Trimming took off 6 bases at V and 5 bases at J, with 11 bases between the two ends. In DNA, the CDR3 is TGTGCCAGCAGCGGAACAGGGCATCAGCCCCAGCATTTT. Translated: CASSGTGHQPQHF.

The chain has TRBV18 and TRBJ2-7; TRBD1 is a possible D gene (6 bases). Trimming took 2 bases from V and 2 from J, leaving 13 bases between them. CDR1 KGHSH and CDR2 LQKENI come from the germline V gene. This CDR3 has 15 amino acids. CDR3 amino acids: CASSPRGHSPYEQYF. DNA of the CDR3: TGTGCCAGCTCACCAAGGGGACACTCACCCTACGAGCAGTACTTC.